The 19 T cell receptor beta chains below come from one sample, sequenced in a study of read filtering for tumor transcriptome and immune sequencing. Molecular barcoded adaptors covering alpha/delta and beta/gamma chains were used on 400 to 450 ng RNA. TCRdb analysed the reads with MiXCR anew, one entry per CDR3 protein. This sample carries roughly 93,000 distinct CDR3 sequences, about 22% of them seen once, and the ten largest clones take around 10%. Sequencing used a population of CD138-negative cells sorted from bone marrow. The origin of the receptors is a donor at least 40 years old with multiple myeloma.

Worth noting for this clonotype: Germline is not matched at one junction end, which may reflect a read error. The chain joins TRBV19 to TRBJ2-5, with D maybe TRBD2 (6 bases). The CDR3 length is 14 residues. The germline CDR1 and CDR2 sequences are LNHDA and SQIVND (reference sequence). The CDR3 DNA is TGTGCCAGTATGAAACGGGGGTCCCAAGAGATCCAGTACTTC. Its protein product is CASMKRGSQEIQYF.

The chain carries TRBV7-3 and TRBJ1-1; D is unresolved. This CDR3 spans 13 amino acids. The germline V gene has CDR1 SGHTA and CDR2 FQGTGA. The V end was cut by 1 base, the J end by 5 bases, with 8 bases between. Here the CDR3 reads CASSLSIYTEAFF. CDR3 bases: TGTGCCAGCAGCTTAAGTATTTATACTGAAGCTTTCTTT.

This clonotype was seen repeatedly, ten times or more. The rearrangement uses TRBV12-3 or TRBV12-4 and TRBJ2-3; 8 bases map to TRBD1. J lost 2 bases, V lost 2 bases, and 6 bases had no gene match. The CDR3 has 16 amino acids. The CDR3 protein is CASSLTGGTPTDTQYF. In nucleotides, the CDR3 is TGTGCCAGCAGTTTAACAGGGGGAACCCCCACAGATACGCAGTATTTT.

Many counts were recorded for this clonotype. J is TRBJ2-7 and V is TRBV20-1; D gene uncertain. The CDR3 extends over 11 amino acids. Germline CDR1 is DFQATT and CDR2 is SNEGSKA (reference sequence). V was clipped by 2 bases and J by 2 bases, with 4 bases between them. CDR3 sequence (DNA): TGCAGTGCTAGACAGGCCTACGAGCAGTACTTC. Amino acids: CSARQAYEQYF.

The chain is built from TRBV7-2 and TRBJ2-7, with 7 bases identical to TRBD1. Germline values: CDR1 SGHTA, CDR2 FQGNSA. The CDR3 totals 13 residues. V lost 0 bases, J lost 6 bases, and 2 bases stayed unmatched. The CDR3 is CASSLAGGCEQYF. CDR3 coding DNA: TGTGCCAGCAGCTTAGCAGGGGGCTGCGAGCAGTACTTC.

Many counts were recorded for this clonotype. J is TRBJ1-6 and V is TRBV11-2, with D perhaps matching TRBD1 (5 bases). V gave up 5 bases and J gave up 8 bases, with 13 bases separating them. Germline V CDR1 and CDR2: SGHAT, FQNNGV. The CDR3 is 14 residues long. The CDR3 DNA follows: TGTGCCAGCAGCCCCCGGGACGGCTATTCACCCCTCCACTTT. Amino acids: CASSPRDGYSPLHF.

This clonotype has only a few counts. The rearrangement joins TRBV2 to TRBJ2-5; D may correspond to TRBD1 or TRBD2 (5 bases each). V was pared by 4 bases and J by 1 base, with 10 bases between. Germline V CDR1 and CDR2: SNHLY, FYNNEI. The CDR3 is 14 residues long. CDR3 loop: CASSAYGGQETQYF. The CDR3 coding sequence is TGTGCCAGCAGTGCTTATGGGGGCCAAGAGACCCAGTACTTC. The variable domain in full, with the rest retrieved from reference TRBV2 and TRBJ2-5, is EPEVTQTPSHQVTQMGQEVILRCVPISNHLYFYWYRQILGQKVEFLVSFYNNEISEKSEIFDDQFSVERPDGSNFTLKIRSTKLEDSAMYFCASSAYGGQETQYFGPGTRLLVL.

This clonotype was observed a few times. The J gene is TRBJ2-7, the V gene TRBV5-5, with a possible D match to TRBD1 (5 bases). The CDR3 totals 14 residues. Per germline, CDR1 SGHKS and CDR2 YYEKEE (reference sequence). The germline V and J ends were trimmed by 1 base and 3 bases, with 11 bases remaining between them. CDR3 DNA: TGTGCCAGCAGCTTGCAGGGAAATTTCTACGAGCAGTACTTC. Translating it yields CASSLQGNFYEQYF.

As to this clonotype: It may be a read error: a sequence one base away is much more abundant. The chain links TRBV5-1 to TRBJ1-1; tentative D call: TRBD1 (5 bases). Per the germline V gene, CDR1 is SGHRS and CDR2 is YFSETQ. CDR3 size: 14 residues. Trimming cost V 0 bases and J 3 bases, with 9 bases left between them. Here the CDR3 reads CASSLGGRDTEAFF. CDR3 nucleotide sequence: TGCGCCAGCAGCTTGGGGGGCAGGGACACTGAAGCTTTCTTT. Together with reference TRBV5-1 and TRBJ1-1, the CDR3 gives the full variable domain: KAGVTQTPRYLIKTRGQQVTLSCSPISGHRSVSWYQQTPGQGLQFLFEYFSETQRNKGNFPGRFSGRQFSNSRSEMNVSTLELGDSALYLCASSLGGRDTEAFFGQGTRLTVV.

This clonotype was detected ten times or more. The chain has TRBV5-1 and TRBJ2-1; D unresolved. The V and J ends lost 1 base and 1 base respectively, with 3 bases between them. CDR3 size: 13 residues. Germline V gene lookup returns CDR1 SGHRS and CDR2 YFSETQ. CDR3 protein: CASSLRSYNEQFF. The CDR3 DNA reads TGCGCCAGCAGCTTGCGGTCCTACAATGAGCAGTTCTTC.

This clonotype was seen many times. A junction boundary mismatches the germline segment, possibly from a read error. This chain joins TRBV28 and TRBJ1-2; D call uncertain. This CDR3 spans 11 amino acids. Germline V gene data show CDR1 as MDHEN and CDR2 as SYDVKM. CDR3 bases: TGTGCCAGCAGTTTAAGAGGCAGGCGGAACTTC. Translated, it gives CASSLRGRRNF.

This clonotype was found many times. The chain employs TRBV7-9 and TRBJ1-1; 7 positions agree with TRBD1. The CDR3 contains 14 residues. Looked up from germline, CDR1 is SEHNR and CDR2 is FQNEAQ (reference sequence). V lost 5 bases to trimming and J lost 1 base; unmatched junction nucleotides: 4. The CDR3 sequence is CASSTWTGNTEAFF. As DNA, the CDR3 is TGTGCCAGCAGCACCTGGACAGGGAACACTGAAGCTTTCTTT.

In regard to this clonotype: A far larger clone is a single base away, which makes a read error likely. The V gene is TRBV5-6, the J gene TRBJ2-1, with 8 bases fitting TRBD1. Germline CDR1 is SGHDT and CDR2 is YYEEEE. The CDR3 totals 13 residues. The CDR3 region has the DNA TGCGCCAGCAGCTGGACAGGGTCTAATGAGCAGTTCTTC. Translating it yields CASSWTGSNEQFF.

The V gene is TRBV2, the J gene TRBJ2-2, with a tentative D call TRBD2 (5 bases). Germline CDR1 and CDR2: SNHLY and FYNNEI. V was clipped by 6 bases and J by 2 bases, with 13 bases between them. CDR3 length equals 15 residues. The CDR3 region is CASRIAPGNTGELFF. DNA of the CDR3: TGTGCCAGCAGGATAGCGCCGGGAAACACCGGGGAGCTGTTTTTT.

The chain couples TRBV18 to TRBJ2-7, with TRBD1 matching 7 bases. Germline CDR1 KGHSH, CDR2 LQKENI. CDR3 length equals 13 residues. The J segment lost 4 bases and the V segment lost 5 bases, leaving 5 bases of the junction unmatched. CDR3 region: CASSMAGGYEQYF. The CDR3 DNA reads TGTGCCAGCTCAATGGCAGGGGGTTACGAGCAGTACTTC.

This clonotype was counted at least ten times. V and J are TRBV29-1 and TRBJ2-1, with TRBD2 as a possible D gene (7 bases). CDR1 is SQVTM and CDR2 is ANQGSEA in the germline V gene. There are 12 residues in the CDR3. With 4 bases removed from V and 9 bases from J, the gap between germline ends came to 13 bases. The CDR3 bases are TGCAGCGTTGGTCGCGGGGGCCTTGAGCAGTTCTTC. Encoded protein: CSVGRGGLEQFF.

This clonotype occurred a few times. A read error may be the cause here, since a much bigger clone is one base away. The chain links TRBV5-1 to TRBJ2-2; the D gene could be TRBD1 or TRBD2 (5 bases each). The CDR3 totals 14 residues. CDR1 SGHRS and CDR2 YFSETQ come from the germline V gene. CDR3 nucleotide sequence: TGCGCCAGCTGTCTACAGGAGAGCACCGGGGTGCTGTTTTTT. Translating it yields CASCLQESTGVLFF.

As to this clonotype: This clone may be a read error of a much larger clone one base away. The rearrangement links TRBV6-5 to TRBJ1-1; maybe TRBD1 (6 bases). CDR3 length: 15 amino acids. Deletions cut 3 bases from V and 4 bases from J, with 15 bases between. CDR1 and CDR2 from the germline V gene are MNHEY and SVGAGI. The CDR3: CASSYGGDGSTEAFF. Written as DNA, the CDR3 is TGTGCCAGCAGTTATGGGGGCGATGGGAGCACTGAAGCTTTCTTT.

There are many counts of this clonotype. The V and J genes are TRBV4-1 and TRBJ2-1; TRBD2 aligns across 7 bases. V trimming: 6 bases; J trimming: 5 bases; junction bases outside the gene matches: 13. This CDR3 region has 16 residues. The germline V gene encodes CDR1 MGHRA and CDR2 YSYEKL. The CDR3 DNA sequence: TGCGCCAGCAGACACCCGGTGGCGGGGGATAACAATGAGCAGTTCTTC. As protein: CASRHPVAGDNNEQFF.